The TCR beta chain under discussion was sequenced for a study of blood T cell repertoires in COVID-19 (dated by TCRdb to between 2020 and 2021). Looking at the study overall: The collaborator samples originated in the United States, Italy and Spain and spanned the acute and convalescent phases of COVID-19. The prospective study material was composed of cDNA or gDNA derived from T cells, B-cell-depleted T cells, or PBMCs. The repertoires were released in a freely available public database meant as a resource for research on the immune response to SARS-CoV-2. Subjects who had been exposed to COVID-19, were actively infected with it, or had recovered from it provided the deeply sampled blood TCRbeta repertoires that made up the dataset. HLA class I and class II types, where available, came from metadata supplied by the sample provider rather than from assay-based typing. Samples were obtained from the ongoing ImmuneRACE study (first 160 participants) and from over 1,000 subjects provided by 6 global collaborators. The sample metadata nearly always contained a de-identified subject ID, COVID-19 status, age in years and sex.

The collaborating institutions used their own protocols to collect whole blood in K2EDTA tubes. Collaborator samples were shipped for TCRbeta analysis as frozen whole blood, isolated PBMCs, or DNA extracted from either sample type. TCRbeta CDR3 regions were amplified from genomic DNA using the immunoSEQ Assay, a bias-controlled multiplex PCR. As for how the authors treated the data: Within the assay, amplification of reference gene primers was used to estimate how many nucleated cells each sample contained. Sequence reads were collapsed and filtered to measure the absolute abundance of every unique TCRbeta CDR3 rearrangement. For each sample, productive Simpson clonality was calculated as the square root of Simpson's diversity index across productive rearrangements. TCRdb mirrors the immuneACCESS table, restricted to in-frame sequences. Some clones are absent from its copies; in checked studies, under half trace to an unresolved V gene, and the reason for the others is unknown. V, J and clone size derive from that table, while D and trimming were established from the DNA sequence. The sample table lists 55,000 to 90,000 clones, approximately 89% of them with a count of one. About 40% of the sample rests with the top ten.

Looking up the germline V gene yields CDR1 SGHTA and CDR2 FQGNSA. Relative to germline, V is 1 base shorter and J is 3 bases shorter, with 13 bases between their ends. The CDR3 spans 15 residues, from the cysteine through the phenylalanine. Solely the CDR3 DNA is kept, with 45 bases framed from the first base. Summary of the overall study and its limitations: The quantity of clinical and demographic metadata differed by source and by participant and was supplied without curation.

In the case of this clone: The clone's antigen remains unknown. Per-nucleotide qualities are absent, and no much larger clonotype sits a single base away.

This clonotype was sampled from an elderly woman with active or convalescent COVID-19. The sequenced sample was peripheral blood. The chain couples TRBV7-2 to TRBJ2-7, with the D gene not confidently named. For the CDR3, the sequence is CASSLERGHYYEQYF. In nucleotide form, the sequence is TGTGCCAGCAGCTTAGAGCGTGGCCATTACTACGAGCAGTACTTC. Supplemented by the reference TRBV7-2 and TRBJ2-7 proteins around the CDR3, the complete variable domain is GAGVSQSPSNKVTEKGKDVELRCDPISGHTALYWYRQSLGQGLEFLIYFQGNSAPDKSGLPSDRFSAERTGGSVSTLTIQRTQQEDSAVYLCASSLERGHYYEQYFGPGTRLTVT.